These 6 T cell receptor beta chains were all obtained from the same sample, sequenced in a study of T-cell reconstitution after alpha-beta-depleted transplantation in children. Molecular barcoding with unique molecular identifiers was used for the TCRbeta library. TCRdb passed the PCR reads through MiXCR, listing each CDR3 protein once. The sample carries 600,000 to 800,000 distinct CDR3 sequences, 13% recorded once. The sequenced sample was PBMCs, obtained before TCRalphabeta/CD19-depleted stem cell transplant. The receptors here all came from a girl aged 2 to 10 with congenital amegakaryocytic thrombocytopenia, due to receive a stem cell transplant.

This clonotype was found many times. The chain uses TRBV29-1 and TRBJ2-1; no clear D. V was pared by 2 bases and J by 6 bases, with 8 bases between. Germline V gene data show CDR1 as SQVTM and CDR2 as ANQGSEA. This CDR3 contains 12 residues. The CDR3 coding sequence is TGCAGCGTTGAAAGCCTAGTCAATGAGCAGTTCTTC. Its translation: CSVESLVNEQFF.

The sample holds a few counts of this clonotype. The V gene is TRBV5-1, the J gene TRBJ2-7, with 8 bases aligning to TRBD1. Germline V gene sequence: CDR1 SGHRS, CDR2 YFSETQ. J gave up 2 bases and V 6 bases, and 10 bases lay outside the gene matches. This CDR3 is 15 amino acids long. This CDR3 reads CASTPLRTGTYEQYF. In nucleotides, the CDR3 is TGCGCCAGCACCCCATTGCGGACAGGGACCTACGAGCAGTACTTC.

Details on this clonotype: The junction does not match germline at one end; this may be a read error. The chain has TRBV12-3 or TRBV12-4 and TRBJ1-2; D is unclear. The CDR3 length is 12 residues. CDR3 amino acids: CASSLAGYGDTF. As DNA, the CDR3 is TGTGCCAGCAGTTTAGCGGGGTATGGCGACACCTTC.

The rearrangement links TRBV12-3 or TRBV12-4 to TRBJ2-4; D gene unclear. CDR3 length: 14 amino acids. Trimming took 4 bases from V and 5 from J, leaving 12 bases between them. The CDR3 DNA is TGTGCCAGCAGTTCCACGTTTGAAGAAAACATTCAGTACTTC. Protein: CASSSTFEENIQYF.

This clonotype was seen repeatedly, ten times or more. The rearrangement joins TRBV21-1 to TRBJ2-7. TRBV21-1 is classified as a pseudogene. This CDR3 spans 14 amino acids. This chain's CDR3 is CASSKAPGRNEQYF. CDR3 DNA: TGTGCCAGCAGCAAAGCTCCAGGACGAAACGAGCAGTACTTC.

This clonotype was seen ten or more times. The chain uses TRBV20-1 and TRBJ2-1; D may be TRBD1 or TRBD2 (5 bases each). The CDR3 runs to 15 residues. Trimming cost V 6 bases and J 5 bases, with 20 bases left between them. From germline, CDR1 is DFQATT and CDR2 SNEGSKA (reference sequence). The CDR3 is CSALSGTPVNNEQFF. DNA for the CDR3: TGCAGTGCCCTTTCGGGGACCCCAGTAAACAATGAGCAGTTCTTC.